The 2 T cell receptor beta chains in this list originate from one sample, sequenced in a study of cytomegalovirus exposure and HLA in healthy donors. 13 Jbeta primers and 60 Vbeta primers were used for the PCR. Sequenced by immunoSEQ multiplex PCR; TCRdb stores in-frame clones only, minus some. This sample carries about 130,000 clones, roughly 84% of them seen once, and the ten largest clones take around 1.2%. Sample: PBMCs. These receptors were obtained from a girl aged 2 to 9 in good health and CMV-seronegative.

This clone was counted between two and nine times. The chain links TRBV30 to TRBJ2-7; 9 nucleotides align to TRBD2. Trimming cost V 5 bases and J 6 bases; bases outside gene matches: 8. CDR1 is GTSNPN and CDR2 is SVGIG in the germline V gene (reference sequence). The CDR3 is 13 amino acids. The CDR3 protein is CAWEAVAGVEQYF. The DNA for the CDR3 is TGTGCCTGGGAGGCTGTAGCGGGAGTCGAGCAGTACTTC.

The chain is built from TRBV5-1 and TRBJ1-5; 9 nucleotides agree with TRBD1. Losses at the gene ends were 4 bases for V and 6 bases for J; bases not matched to a gene: 8. Looked up from germline, CDR1 is SGHRS and CDR2 is YFSETQ. This CDR3 spans 15 amino acids. The CDR3 nucleotides read TGCGCCAGCAGCCCGGGGACAGGGAGGGCTCAGCCCCAGCATTTT. It encodes CASSPGTGRAQPQHF.